This is a list of T cell receptor beta chains from one sample in a study of cytomegalovirus exposure and HLA in healthy donors. Profiled with immunoSEQ multiplex PCR; TCRdb holds only in-frame clones, not every one. The table lists about 200,000 clones, 65% to 90% of them singletons. The source material was PBMCs. The receptors here all came from a girl aged 10 to 17 in good health and CMV-seronegative. Each CDR3 is given with its conserved first and last residue. A D gene is named only where the DNA matches it firmly. Clone size is given for some rows only: seen once, a few or many times, or a class if the clone is expanded.

v_gene,len,j_gene,d_gene,abundance,CDR3nt,CDR3aa
TRBV12-5,15,TRBJ1-1,TRBD1,-,TGTGCTAGTGGTATCGGGACAGGGGCGGGCACTGAAGCTTTCTTT,CASGIGTGAGTEAFF
TRBV12-5,13,TRBJ2-1,-,-,TGTGCTAGTGGGCAAGCTAGTCGGTATGAGCAGTTCTTC,CASGQASRYEQFF
TRBV6-4,15,TRBJ2-2,TRBD2,many,TGTGCCAGCAGTGACGCTAGCGGGGGCACCGGGGAGCTGTTTTTT,CASSDASGGTGELFF
TRBV4-1,17,TRBJ1-2,TRBD1,-,TGCGCCAGCAGCCAACCCCCAACAGGGGAAAGAGGTTGGGGCTACACCTTC,CASSQPPTGERGWGYTF
TRBV6-5,14,TRBJ1-1,TRBD1,few,TGTGCCAGCAGTCATGTACAGGGGGGTAATGAAGCTTTCTTT,CASSHVQGGNEAFF
TRBV5-1,22,TRBJ1-3,TRBD1,-,TGCGCCAGCAGCCCCCGCCGCGTTCAGTTGGGACAGGGGCTAATTTCTGGAAACACCATATATTTT,CASSPRRVQLGQGLISGNTIYF
TRBV18,12,TRBJ2-7,-,-,TGTGCCAGCTCACCAGCGTATGGCGAGCAGTACTTC,CASSPAYGEQYF
TRBV4-2,15,TRBJ1-2,-,once,TGTGCCAGCAGCCAAGATTTTCAGGATAACTATGGCTACACCTTC,CASSQDFQDNYGYTF
TRBV28,17,TRBJ2-1,TRBD1,-,TGTGCCAGCAGTTTAGACGAGGGACAGGGAATAAACAATGAGCAGTTCTTC,CASSLDEGQGINNEQFF
TRBV2,14,TRBJ1-5,-,-,TGTGCCAGCAGTGAAGGACGGAGAAATCAGCCCCAGCATTTT,CASSEGRRNQPQHF
TRBV18,13,TRBJ2-5,-,-,TGTGCCAGCTCACCGGACACAAAAGAGACCCAGTACTTC,CASSPDTKETQYF
TRBV5-1,15,TRBJ2-3,-,-,TGCGCCAGCAGCTTCAGGGGGGCTCGCACAGATACGCAGTATTTT,CASSFRGARTDTQYF
TRBV28,16,TRBJ1-2,TRBD1,-,TGTGCCAGCAGTGACCAAACCGGGACAGATAACTATGGCTACACCTTC,CASSDQTGTDNYGYTF